This entry features one T cell receptor (beta chain) sequence. Its antigen is undetermined. Some clones are missing from TCRdb's copy, which holds only in-frame ones; the method was immunoSEQ multiplex PCR. The profile shows some 200,000 clones, under 95% of them singletons. This specimen comes from a study of cytomegalovirus exposure and HLA in healthy donors. Study-wide context: The same platform used for the 500 to 850 first-cohort repertoires was also used for the roughly 130 validation repertoires, as a later analysis reported. Study results and limitations: In vitro testing confirmed a few CMV-associated chains as specific for CMV antigens. Accounts indicate the classifier identified cytomegalovirus status with strong specificity and sensitivity.

From the roughly 120-subject validation cohort, which was separate from the roughly 630-subject first cohort, the donors were drawn. Sequenced: PBMCs. This TCR was recovered from a woman under 30 in good health and CMV-seronegative.

DNA for the CDR3: TGCAGCGTTGAAGGCTCCGGGACAGGGAGGCTTAACTATGGCTACACCTTC. As protein: CSVEGSGTGRLNYGYTF. This chain joins TRBV29-1 and TRBJ1-2; the match to TRBD1 covers 9 bases. V shed 1 base, J shed 1 base, and the junction held 10 bases outside the gene matches. Germline-derived CDR1 and CDR2 are SQVTM and ANQGSEA. The CDR3 length is 17 residues. The full variable domain, its missing parts supplied by reference TRBV29-1 and TRBJ1-2, is SAVISQKPSRDICQRGTSLTIQCQVDSQVTMMFWYRQQPGQSLTLIATANQGSEATYESGFVIDKFPISRPNLTFSTLTVSNMSPEDSSIYLCSVEGSGTGRLNYGYTFGSGTRLTVV.